The 20 T cell receptor beta chains below all came from one sample that was sequenced in a study of T cells of healthy individuals (dated by TCRdb to 2016 to 2018). The library was prepared using 5' RACE. TCRdb records Illumina MiSeq as the sequencer. TCRdb reprocessing: public reads trimmed at Q25 with fastp, clones called with MiXCR, in-frame beta chains kept. Entries that share a CDR3 protein sequence are merged under the most common genes and DNA. Within this sample are about 41,000 distinct CDR3 sequences, with about 4.2% of them counted one time only. The ten top clones hold over 8.5% of the sample. The receptors stem from a human donor in good health.

This clonotype was counted at least ten times. The chain joins TRBV7-6 to TRBJ1-5; D remains ambiguous. The germline CDR1 and CDR2 sequences are SGHVS and FNYEAQ. The CDR3 runs 13 residues. V shed 5 bases and J shed 2 bases, with 7 bases lying between them. In DNA, the CDR3 is TGTGCCAGCAGCCCCACAGGCAATCAGCCCCAGCATTTT. This translates into CASSPTGNQPQHF.

This clonotype was seen ten or more times. The rearrangement joins TRBV24-1 to TRBJ2-1, with D tentatively TRBD1 or TRBD2 (5 bases each). This CDR3 region has 15 residues. Trimming removed 0 bases from V and 7 bases from J, with 12 bases in between. CDR1 is KGHDR, CDR2 SFDVKD, per germline. The CDR3 sequence is CATSDLRDRPNEQFF. CDR3 sequence (DNA): TGTGCCACCAGTGATTTGAGGGACCGCCCAAATGAGCAGTTCTTC.

This clonotype was seen many times. The CDR3 is CSARGQSNQPQHF. The CDR3 region has the DNA TGCAGTGCTAGAGGACAAAGCAATCAGCCCCAGCATTTT. The V gene is TRBV20-1, the J gene TRBJ1-5; D ambiguous. Trimming left V 1 base short and J 1 base short, with 5 bases between. CDR3 length: 13 amino acids. Germline-derived CDR1 and CDR2 are DFQATT and SNEGSKA (reference sequence).

This clonotype was recorded at least ten times. The J gene is TRBJ2-3, the V gene TRBV20-1, with D perhaps matching TRBD2 (5 bases). CDR3 size: 14 residues. Germline V gene lookup returns CDR1 DFQATT and CDR2 SNEGSKA (reference sequence). The germline V and J ends were trimmed by 2 bases and 4 bases, with 13 bases remaining between them. The CDR3 nucleotides are TGCAGTGCTAGACGCGGGCAGGCTTCAGATACGCAGTATTTT. It is translated as CSARRGQASDTQYF.

This clonotype was found many times. The chain combines TRBV12-3 or TRBV12-4 with TRBJ2-5, with D perhaps matching TRBD1 or TRBD2 (5 bases each). The CDR3 spans 13 residues. The V and J ends lost 5 bases and 7 bases respectively, with 14 bases between them. The CDR3 loop reads CASSRDVFRTQYF. CDR3 DNA: TGTGCCAGCAGTCGGGACGTTTTTAGGACCCAGTACTTC.

This clonotype appeared many times. V is TRBV4-1 and J is TRBJ2-2; possibly TRBD1 or TRBD2 for D (6 bases each). The germline CDR1 and CDR2 sequences are MGHRA and YSYEKL. V lost 0 bases, J lost 5 bases, and 10 bases lay in between. The CDR3 consists of 15 residues. In DNA, the CDR3 is TGCGCCAGCAGCCAAGATACAGGGAGGACCGGGGAGCTGTTTTTT. It codes for CASSQDTGRTGELFF.

The chain links TRBV7-8 to TRBJ1-3; tentative D call: TRBD1 (6 bases). Germline V gene sequence: CDR1 SGHVS, CDR2 FQNEAQ. V was shortened by 4 bases and J by 4 bases, with 17 bases between the two germline ends. The CDR3 runs to 16 residues. CDR3 sequence: CASSSTRRGRGNTIYF. CDR3 coding DNA: TGTGCCAGCAGCTCTACTCGTCGGGGGCGCGGAAACACCATATATTTT. The full variable domain, rest sourced from reference TRBV7-8 and TRBJ1-3, is GAGVSQSPRYKVAKRGQDVALRCDPISGHVSLFWYQQALGQGPEFLTYFQNEAQLDKSGLPSDRFFAERPEGSVSTLKIQRTQQEDSAVYLCASSSTRRGRGNTIYFGEGSWLTVV.

This rearrangement joins TRBV4-1 to TRBJ1-4, with D hard to call. Germline CDR1 MGHRA, CDR2 YSYEKL. Trimming removed 0 bases from V and 0 bases from J, with 11 bases in between. The CDR3 consists of 17 residues. CDR3 amino acids: CASSQDRWIPTNEKLFF. CDR3 sequence (DNA): TGCGCCAGCAGCCAAGATCGATGGATACCAACTAATGAAAAACTGTTTTTT.

This clonotype occurred a few times. The chain links TRBV4-1 to TRBJ1-5; possibly TRBD1 for D (5 bases). Trimming pared 4 bases from V and 6 bases from J, leaving 19 bases between. The CDR3 consists of 16 residues. Germline V lookup: CDR1 MGHRA, CDR2 YSYEKL. The chain's CDR3 is CASSPRGGGSGQPQHF. The CDR3 DNA sequence: TGCGCCAGCAGCCCAAGGGGAGGAGGCTCTGGTCAGCCCCAGCATTTT.

The rearrangement links TRBV2 to TRBJ2-5; D possibly corresponds to TRBD1 (5 bases). The CDR3 length is 17 residues. Trimming took 1 base from V and 4 from J, leaving 19 bases between them. Germline V lookup: CDR1 SNHLY, CDR2 FYNNEI. Here the CDR3 DNA reads TGTGCCAGCAGTGAAGGCTTACTTTCAGACAGAGCAGAGACCCAGTACTTC. Protein product: CASSEGLLSDRAETQYF.

This clonotype was observed many times. V usage is TRBV12-3 or TRBV12-4 and J usage is TRBJ2-1, with 7 bases aligning to TRBD2. The junction had 11 bases not matched to a gene; V was cut back by 8 bases and J by 4 bases. CDR3 length: 15 residues. CDR3 residues: CASGPMGGSYNEQFF. CDR3 nucleotides: TGTGCCAGCGGACCAATGGGGGGGAGTTACAATGAGCAGTTCTTC.

This clonotype occurred a few times. This chain links TRBV28 with TRBJ1-4; TRBD1 agrees at 7 bases. V trimming: 6 bases; J trimming: 4 bases; junction bases outside the gene matches: 8. CDR3 length: 15 residues. CDR1 is MDHEN and CDR2 is SYDVKM in the germline V gene. Here the CDR3 reads CASSSLQGFNEKLFF. The CDR3 DNA reads as TGTGCCAGCAGCTCATTACAGGGGTTTAATGAAAAACTGTTTTTT. The whole variable domain, filled in from reference TRBV28 and TRBJ1-4, reads DVKVTQSSRYLVKRTGEKVFLECVQDMDHENMFWYRQDPGLGLRLIYFSYDVKMKEKGDIPEGYSVSREKKERFSLILESASTNQTSMYLCASSSLQGFNEKLFFGSGTQLSVL.

This clonotype was picked up many times. The chain recombines TRBV6-5 with TRBJ2-3; 7 bases agree with TRBD2. V was pared by 8 bases and J by 2 bases, with 7 bases of the junction left unmatched. Germline loops: CDR1 MNHEY, CDR2 SVGAGI. CDR3 length equals 14 residues. Written as DNA, the CDR3 is TGTGCCAGCGGGGTGCGGGGGACCACAGATACGCAGTATTTT. Its protein product is CASGVRGTTDTQYF.

This clonotype was counted at least ten times. The V and J genes are TRBV2 and TRBJ2-3; TRBD1 agrees at 8 bases. This CDR3 is 15 amino acids long. Germline CDR1 reads SNHLY; CDR2 reads FYNNEI. Germline trimming cut 7 bases from V and 3 bases from J; bases unmatched to any gene: 9. The chain's CDR3 is CASTRTGHWTDTQYF. The CDR3 nucleotides read TGTGCCAGCACCCGGACAGGGCATTGGACAGATACGCAGTATTTT.

This chain links TRBV11-2 with TRBJ2-3, with TRBD1 identical over 8 bases. CDR1 and CDR2 from the germline V gene are SGHAT and FQNNGV. The CDR3 extends over 17 amino acids. Trimming took 6 bases from V and 1 from J; bases not matched to a gene: 12. The CDR3 is CASRKPGQGRGTDTQYF. As DNA, the CDR3 is TGTGCCAGCAGGAAACCCGGACAGGGCCGAGGCACAGATACGCAGTATTTT.

This clonotype was picked up a small number of times. The chain is built from TRBV9 and TRBJ2-3; D is possibly TRBD1 (5 bases). The CDR3 sequence is 15 residues long. The V gene's germline CDR1 is SGDLS and CDR2 YYNGEE. Trimming took off 0 bases at V and 4 bases at J, with 12 bases between the two ends. In nucleotides, the CDR3 is TGTGCCAGCAGCGTAGAGGGGCAGGTTCCAGATACGCAGTATTTT. As protein: CASSVEGQVPDTQYF.

This clonotype was recorded at least ten times. J is TRBJ1-1 and V is TRBV29-1; unclear D gene. CDR3 size: 12 residues. Germline V gene data show CDR1 as SQVTM and CDR2 as ANQGSEA. Trimming took off 2 bases at V and 0 bases at J, with 4 bases between the two ends. CDR3: CSVEQVNTEAFF. The DNA for the CDR3 is TGCAGCGTTGAACAGGTGAACACTGAAGCTTTCTTT.

This clonotype showed up just a few times. The chain employs TRBV24-1 and TRBJ1-2, with TRBD1 identical over 10 bases. V trimming: 3 bases; J trimming: 5 bases; junction bases outside the gene matches: 8. CDR3 size: 16 residues. The germline V gene encodes CDR1 KGHDR and CDR2 SFDVKD. CDR3 loop: CATSDPQRTGGYGYTF. The CDR3 bases are TGTGCCACCAGTGATCCCCAACGGACAGGGGGATATGGCTACACCTTC.

This clonotype was detected a few times. The gene calls are TRBV4-2 and TRBJ1-1; D gene unclear. The CDR3 has 17 amino acids. V dropped 6 bases and J dropped 2 bases, with 22 bases sitting between them. The germline gives CDR1 LGHNA, CDR2 YNFKEQ. In DNA, the CDR3 is TGTGCCAGCAGTCATCATCGGTTGGGCAATAAAAACACTGAAGCTTTCTTT. The encoded protein is CASSHHRLGNKNTEAFF.

This clonotype was picked up a small number of times. The CDR3 here is CASSQMRLAGGLDTQYF. The CDR3 nucleotides read TGTGCCAGCAGTCAAATGAGACTAGCGGGGGGACTCGATACGCAGTATTTT. The V gene is TRBV28, the J gene TRBJ2-3, with 13 bases lining up with TRBD2. Per germline, CDR1 MDHEN and CDR2 SYDVKM. There are 17 residues in the CDR3. V shed 5 bases, J shed 6 bases, and the junction held 11 bases outside the gene matches.